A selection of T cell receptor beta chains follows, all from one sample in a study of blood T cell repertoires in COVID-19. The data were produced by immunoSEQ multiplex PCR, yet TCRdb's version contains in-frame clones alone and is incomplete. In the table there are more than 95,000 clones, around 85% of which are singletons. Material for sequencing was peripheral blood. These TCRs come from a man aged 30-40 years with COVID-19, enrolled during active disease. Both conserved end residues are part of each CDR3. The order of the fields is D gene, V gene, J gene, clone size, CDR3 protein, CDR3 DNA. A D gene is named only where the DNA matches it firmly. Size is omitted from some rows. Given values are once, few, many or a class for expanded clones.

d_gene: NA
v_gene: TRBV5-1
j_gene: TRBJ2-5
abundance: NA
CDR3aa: CASSLALLPGEETQYF
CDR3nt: TGCGCCAGCAGCTTGGCTCTCCTCCCAGGGGAAGAGACCCAGTACTTC

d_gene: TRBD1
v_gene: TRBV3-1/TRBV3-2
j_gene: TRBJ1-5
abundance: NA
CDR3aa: CASSPPPGQGGPQPQHF
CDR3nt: TGTGCCAGCAGCCCGCCTCCGGGACAGGGGGGGCCTCAGCCCCAGCATTTT

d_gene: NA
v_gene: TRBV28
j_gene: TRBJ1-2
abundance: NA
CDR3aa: CASSLGGARSYGYTF
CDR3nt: TGTGCCAGCAGTTTAGGGGGGGCGCGGAGCTATGGCTACACCTTC

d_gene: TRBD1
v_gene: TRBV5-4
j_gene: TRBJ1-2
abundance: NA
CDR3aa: CASSSAGGADYGYTF
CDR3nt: TGTGCCAGCAGCTCAGCAGGGGGCGCAGACTATGGCTACACCTTC

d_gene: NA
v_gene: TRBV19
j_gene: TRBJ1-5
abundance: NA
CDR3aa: CASSPYTPDSSFQPQHF
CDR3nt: TGTGCCAGTAGTCCTTACACTCCCGACAGCAGTTTTCAGCCCCAGCATTTT

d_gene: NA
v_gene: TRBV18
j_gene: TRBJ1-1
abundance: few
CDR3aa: CASSPRGQGSNTEAFF
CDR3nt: TGTGCCAGCTCACCAAGAGGGCAAGGGTCGAACACTGAAGCTTTCTTT

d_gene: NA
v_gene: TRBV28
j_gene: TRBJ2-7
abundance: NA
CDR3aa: CASTDSYEQYF
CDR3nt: TGTGCCAGCACCGACAGCTACGAGCAGTACTTC

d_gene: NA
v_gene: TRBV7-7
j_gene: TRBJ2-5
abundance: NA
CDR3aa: CASSRGAEETQYF
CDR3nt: TGTGCTAGCAGCCGTGGGGCGGAAGAGACCCAGTACTTC

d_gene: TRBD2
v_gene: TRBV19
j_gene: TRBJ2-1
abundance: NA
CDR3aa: CASSIGLAGGPGYNEQFF
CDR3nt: TGTGCCAGTAGTATAGGCCTAGCGGGAGGGCCTGGGTACAATGAGCAGTTCTTC

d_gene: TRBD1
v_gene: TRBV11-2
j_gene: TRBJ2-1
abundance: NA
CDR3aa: CASSTRQGRTYNEQFF
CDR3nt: TGTGCCAGCAGTACCAGACAGGGTCGAACCTACAATGAGCAGTTCTTC

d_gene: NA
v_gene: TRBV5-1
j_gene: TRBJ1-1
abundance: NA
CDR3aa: CASSLETGTNTEAFF
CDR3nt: TGCGCCAGCAGCTTGGAGACCGGGACTAACACTGAAGCTTTCTTT

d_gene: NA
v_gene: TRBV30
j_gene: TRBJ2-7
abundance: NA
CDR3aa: CAFTGRSYEQYF
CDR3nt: TGTGCCTTTACAGGAAGATCCTACGAGCAGTACTTC

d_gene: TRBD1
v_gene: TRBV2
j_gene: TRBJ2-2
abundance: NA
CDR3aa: CASSEARGPNTGELFF
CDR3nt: TGTGCCAGCAGTGAAGCAAGGGGGCCGAACACCGGGGAGCTGTTTTTT

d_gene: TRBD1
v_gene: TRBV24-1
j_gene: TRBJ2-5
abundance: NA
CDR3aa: CATSTSQGSGTQYF
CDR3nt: TGTGCCACCTCCACCTCACAGGGGTCAGGGACCCAGTACTTC

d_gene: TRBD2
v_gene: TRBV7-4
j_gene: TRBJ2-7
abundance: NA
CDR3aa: CASSLGGASGRPSSYEQYF
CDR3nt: TGTGCCAGCAGCTTGGGGGGAGCTAGCGGGAGACCTTCCTCCTACGAGCAGTACTTC

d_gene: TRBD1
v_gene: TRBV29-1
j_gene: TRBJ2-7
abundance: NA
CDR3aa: CSAGQTGAYEQYF
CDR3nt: TGCAGCGCCGGACAGACAGGGGCATACGAGCAGTACTTC

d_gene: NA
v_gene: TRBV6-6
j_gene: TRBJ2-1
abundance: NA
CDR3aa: CASSSEPGTRGFF
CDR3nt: TGTGCCAGCAGTTCCGAACCCGGGACAAGAGGGTTCTTC

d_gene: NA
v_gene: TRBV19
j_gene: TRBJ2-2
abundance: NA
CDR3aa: CASSISPGATGELFF
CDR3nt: TGTGCCAGTAGTATAAGTCCAGGGGCCACCGGGGAGCTGTTTTTT

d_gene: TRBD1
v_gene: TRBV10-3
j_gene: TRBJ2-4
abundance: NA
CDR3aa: CAIAPGGSKNIQYF
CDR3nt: TGTGCCATCGCCCCAGGGGGCTCCAAAAACATTCAGTACTTC

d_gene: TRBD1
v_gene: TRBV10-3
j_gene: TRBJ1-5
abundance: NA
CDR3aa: CAISESATGGNQPQHF
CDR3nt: TGTGCCATCAGTGAGTCGGCGACAGGGGGCAATCAGCCCCAGCATTTT

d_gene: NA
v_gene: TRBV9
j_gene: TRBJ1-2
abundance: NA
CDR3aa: CASSVGWGGANGYTF
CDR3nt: TGTGCCAGCAGCGTAGGCTGGGGAGGAGCGAATGGCTACACCTTC

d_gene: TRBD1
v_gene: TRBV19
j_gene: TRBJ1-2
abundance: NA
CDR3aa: CASSSLLRDSQVVANYGYTF
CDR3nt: TGTGCCAGTAGTTCCTTACTACGGGACAGCCAGGTTGTGGCTAACTATGGCTACACCTTC

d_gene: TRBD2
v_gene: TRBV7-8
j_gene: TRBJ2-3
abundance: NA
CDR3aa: CASSLGVSSGRATDTQYF
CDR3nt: TGTGCCAGCAGCTTAGGGGTTTCGAGCGGGAGGGCCACAGATACGCAGTATTTT

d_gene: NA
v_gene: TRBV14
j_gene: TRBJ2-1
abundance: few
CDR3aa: CASSQEGGSSYNEQFF
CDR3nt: TGTGCCAGCAGCCAAGAAGGGGGATCCTCCTACAATGAGCAGTTCTTC

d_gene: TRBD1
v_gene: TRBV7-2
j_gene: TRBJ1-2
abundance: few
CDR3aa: CASTQDRAYLYYGYTF
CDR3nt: TGTGCCAGCACTCAAGACAGGGCTTACCTTTACTATGGCTACACCTTC

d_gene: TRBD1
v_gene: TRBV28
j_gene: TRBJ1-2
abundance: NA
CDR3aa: CASSLIPQGADGYTF
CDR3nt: TGTGCCAGCAGTTTAATCCCCCAGGGGGCGGATGGCTACACCTTC

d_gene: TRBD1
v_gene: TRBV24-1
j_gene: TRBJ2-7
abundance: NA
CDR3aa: CATSDPDRAYEQYF
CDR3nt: TGTGCCACCAGTGATCCGGACAGGGCGTACGAGCAGTACTTC

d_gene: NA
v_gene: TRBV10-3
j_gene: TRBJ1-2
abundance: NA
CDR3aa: CAISEASRSYGYTF
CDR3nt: TGTGCCATCAGTGAGGCCTCGAGAAGCTATGGCTACACCTTC

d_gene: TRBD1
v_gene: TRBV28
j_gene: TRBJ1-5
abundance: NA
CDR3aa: CASRHTPITGGAIVGNQPQHF
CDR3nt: TGTGCCAGCAGACATACCCCTATTACAGGGGGCGCGATTGTCGGCAATCAGCCCCAGCATTTT

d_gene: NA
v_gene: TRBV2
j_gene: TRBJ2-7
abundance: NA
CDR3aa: CATQAGTSSYEQYF
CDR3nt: TGTGCCACCCAGGCCGGGACTTCCTCCTACGAGCAGTACTTC

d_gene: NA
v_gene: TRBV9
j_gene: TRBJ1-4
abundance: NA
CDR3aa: CASSSGGSNEKLFF
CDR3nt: TGTGCCAGCAGCTCGGGAGGCAGTAATGAAAAACTGTTTTTT

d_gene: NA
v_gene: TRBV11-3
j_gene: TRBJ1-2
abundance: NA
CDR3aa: CASSLGSSWGYTF
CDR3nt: TGTGCCAGCAGCTTGGGGAGTTCTTGGGGCTACACCTTC

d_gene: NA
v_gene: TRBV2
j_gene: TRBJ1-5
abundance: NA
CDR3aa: CASSEWSSLNQPQHF
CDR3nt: TGTGCCAGCAGTGAATGGTCCAGTCTCAATCAGCCCCAGCATTTT

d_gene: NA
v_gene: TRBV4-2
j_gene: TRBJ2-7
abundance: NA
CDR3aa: CASSQASGLGYEQYF
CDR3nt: TGTGCCAGCAGCCAAGCCTCGGGGTTGGGCTACGAGCAGTACTTC

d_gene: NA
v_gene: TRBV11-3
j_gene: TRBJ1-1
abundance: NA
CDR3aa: CASSLVRGDTEAFF
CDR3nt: TGTGCCAGCAGCTTAGTTCGGGGGGACACTGAAGCTTTCTTT

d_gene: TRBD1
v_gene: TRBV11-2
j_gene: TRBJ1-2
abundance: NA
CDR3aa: CASSYRVRQGSDSYGYTF
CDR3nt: TGTGCCAGCAGCTATCGGGTCCGACAGGGGAGTGATTCCTATGGCTACACCTTC

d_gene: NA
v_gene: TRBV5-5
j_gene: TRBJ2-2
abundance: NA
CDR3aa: CASSLWGQNTGELFF
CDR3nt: TGTGCCAGCAGCTTGTGGGGGCAGAACACCGGGGAGCTGTTTTTT

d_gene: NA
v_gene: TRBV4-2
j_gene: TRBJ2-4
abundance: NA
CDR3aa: CASSPRQAQLAKNIQYF
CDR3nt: TGTGCCAGCAGCCCCAGACAGGCCCAACTAGCCAAAAACATTCAGTACTTC

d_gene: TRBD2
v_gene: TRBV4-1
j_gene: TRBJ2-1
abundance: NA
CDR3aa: CASSQSSSGRIYNEQFF
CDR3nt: TGCGCCAGCAGTCAAAGTAGTAGCGGGAGGATATACAATGAGCAGTTCTTC

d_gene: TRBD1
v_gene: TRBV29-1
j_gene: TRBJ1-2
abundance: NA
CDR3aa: CSVDRGLNGYTF
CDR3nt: TGCAGCGTCGACAGGGGGCTCAACGGCTACACCTTC

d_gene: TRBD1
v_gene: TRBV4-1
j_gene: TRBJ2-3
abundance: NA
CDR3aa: CASSLDRARPPDTQYF
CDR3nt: TGCGCCAGCAGCCTGGACAGGGCCCGCCCCCCAGATACGCAGTATTTT

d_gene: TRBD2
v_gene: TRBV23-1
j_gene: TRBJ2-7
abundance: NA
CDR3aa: CASSSSGAGASYEQYF
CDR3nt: TGCGCCAGCAGTTCCTCGGGAGCGGGGGCGTCCTACGAGCAGTACTTC

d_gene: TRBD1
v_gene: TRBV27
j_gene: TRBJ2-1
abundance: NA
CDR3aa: CASSLRPGGQGNNEQFF
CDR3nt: TGTGCCAGCAGTTTGCGGCCGGGGGGACAGGGGAACAATGAGCAGTTCTTC

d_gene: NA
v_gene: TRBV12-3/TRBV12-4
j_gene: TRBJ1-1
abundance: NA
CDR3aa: CASSPWLLQAFF
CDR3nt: TGTGCCAGCAGTCCTTGGCTGTTGCAAGCTTTCTTT

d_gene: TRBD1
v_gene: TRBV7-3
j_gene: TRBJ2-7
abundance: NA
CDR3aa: CASSPTGGQGDYEQYF
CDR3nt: TGTGCCAGCAGCCCCACGGGGGGACAGGGGGATTACGAGCAGTACTTC

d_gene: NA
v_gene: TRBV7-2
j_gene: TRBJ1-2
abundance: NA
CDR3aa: CASSQGFHGYTF
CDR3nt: TGTGCCAGCAGCCAGGGGTTCCATGGCTACACCTTC

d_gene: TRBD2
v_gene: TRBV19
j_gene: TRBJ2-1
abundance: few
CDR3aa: CASSWGTSGMKGQFF
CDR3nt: TGTGCCAGTAGTTGGGGGACTAGCGGGATGAAGGGGCAGTTCTTC

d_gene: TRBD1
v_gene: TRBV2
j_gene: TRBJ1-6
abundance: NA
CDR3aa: CASSAGQGATPLHF
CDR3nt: TGTGCCAGCAGTGCGGGACAGGGAGCGACACCCCTCCACTTT

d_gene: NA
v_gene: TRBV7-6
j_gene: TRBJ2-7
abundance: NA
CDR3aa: CASSLGGSTSYEQYF
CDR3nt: TGTGCCAGCAGCTTAGGCGGGTCCACCTCCTACGAGCAGTACTTC

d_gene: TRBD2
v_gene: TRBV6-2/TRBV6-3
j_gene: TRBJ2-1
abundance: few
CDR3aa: CASSYSIGLASDPSRNEQFF
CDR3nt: TGTGCCAGCAGTTACTCAATTGGACTAGCGAGCGACCCCTCGAGGAATGAGCAGTTCTTC

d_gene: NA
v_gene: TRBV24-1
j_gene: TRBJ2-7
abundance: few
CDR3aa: CATSDPARPEQYF
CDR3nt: TGTGCCACCAGTGACCCCGCTAGGCCCGAGCAGTACTTC

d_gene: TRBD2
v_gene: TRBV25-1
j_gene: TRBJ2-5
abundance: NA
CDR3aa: CASSVSSGGTQETQYF
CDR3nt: TGTGCCAGCAGTGTCTCTAGCGGGGGGACCCAAGAGACCCAGTACTTC

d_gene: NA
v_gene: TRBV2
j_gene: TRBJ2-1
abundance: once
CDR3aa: CASTSDWAQWFF
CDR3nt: TGTGCCAGCACTTCTGATTGGGCCCAGTGGTTCTTC

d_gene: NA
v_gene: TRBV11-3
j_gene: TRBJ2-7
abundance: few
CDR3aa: CASSTDSDAPYEQYF
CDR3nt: TGTGCCAGCAGCACGGACAGCGACGCTCCCTACGAGCAGTACTTC

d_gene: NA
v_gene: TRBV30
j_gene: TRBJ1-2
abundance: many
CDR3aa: CAWGTLGVYGYTF
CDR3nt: TGTGCCTGGGGAACCTTGGGCGTCTATGGCTACACCTTC

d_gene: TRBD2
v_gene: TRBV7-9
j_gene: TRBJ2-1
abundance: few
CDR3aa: CASSPWTSGSDEQFF
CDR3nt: TGTGCCAGCAGCCCCTGGACTAGCGGGAGTGATGAGCAGTTCTTC

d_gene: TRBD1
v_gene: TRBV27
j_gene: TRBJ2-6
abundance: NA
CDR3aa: CASSLEGQAGSGANVLTF
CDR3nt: TGTGCCAGCAGTTTAGAGGGACAGGCGGGCTCTGGGGCCAACGTCCTGACTTTC

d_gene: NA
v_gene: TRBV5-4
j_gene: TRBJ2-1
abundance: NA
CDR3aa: CASSANRERVYSYNEQFF
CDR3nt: TGTGCCAGCAGCGCCAATAGAGAACGGGTTTACTCCTACAATGAGCAGTTCTTC

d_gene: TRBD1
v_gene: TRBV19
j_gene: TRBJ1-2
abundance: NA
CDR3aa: CASEAGQGGYGYTF
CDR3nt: TGTGCCAGCGAAGCAGGACAGGGGGGTTATGGCTACACCTTC